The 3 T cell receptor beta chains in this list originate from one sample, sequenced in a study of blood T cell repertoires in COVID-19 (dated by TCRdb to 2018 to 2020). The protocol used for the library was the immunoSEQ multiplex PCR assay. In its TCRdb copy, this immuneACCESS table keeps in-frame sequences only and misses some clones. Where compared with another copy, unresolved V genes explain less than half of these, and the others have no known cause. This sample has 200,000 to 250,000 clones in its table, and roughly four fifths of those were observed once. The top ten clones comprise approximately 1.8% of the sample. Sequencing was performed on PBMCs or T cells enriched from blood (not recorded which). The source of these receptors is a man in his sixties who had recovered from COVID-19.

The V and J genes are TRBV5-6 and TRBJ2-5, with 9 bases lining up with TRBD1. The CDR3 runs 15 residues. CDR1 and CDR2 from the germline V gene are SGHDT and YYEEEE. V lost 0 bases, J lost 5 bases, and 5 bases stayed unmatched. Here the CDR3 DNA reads TGTGCCAGCAGCTTGGGGTACAGGGGGCAGGAGACCCAGTACTTC. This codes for CASSLGYRGQETQYF.

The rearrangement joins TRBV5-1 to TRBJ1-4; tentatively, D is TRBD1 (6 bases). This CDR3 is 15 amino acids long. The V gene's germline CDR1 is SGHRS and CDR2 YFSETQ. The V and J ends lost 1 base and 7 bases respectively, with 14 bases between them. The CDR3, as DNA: TGCGCCAGCAGCTTGAGGGGGGGCTTCGGTGAAAAACTGTTTTTT. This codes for CASSLRGGFGEKLFF.

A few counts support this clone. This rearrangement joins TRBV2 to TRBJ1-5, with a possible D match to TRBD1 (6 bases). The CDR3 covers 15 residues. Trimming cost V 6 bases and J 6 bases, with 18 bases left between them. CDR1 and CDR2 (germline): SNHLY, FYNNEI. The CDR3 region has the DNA TGTGCCAGCAGACAAAACAGGGTCGACGGTCAGCCCCAGCATTTT. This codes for CASRQNRVDGQPQHF.